This T cell receptor (beta chain) was retrieved from a study of molecular identifiers for immune sequencing clone quantification. The CDR3 consists of 14 residues. The germline V gene encodes CDR1 ENHRY and CDR2 SYGVKD. J was trimmed by 3 bases and V by 6 bases; bases with no gene match: 3. The authors sorted naive CD8 T cells as CD8+CD4-CCR7+CD45RA+. The sample holds many counts of this clonotype. The antigen is not known. Study findings and constraints: Molecules of identical TCR sharing a barcode could underestimate highly expanded clone sizes. Clones exceeding 20 RNA copies carried over 97% of effector molecules but under 1% of naive-cell molecules.

Previously published methods and listed TCR primers were used for the bulk TCR libraries. TCRdb re-called the PCR reads through MiXCR, storing one row per CDR3 protein. The table records over 600,000 distinct CDR3 sequences, 15% to 20% of them present only once. J is TRBJ2-3 and V is TRBV10-3; 10 positions agree with TRBD1. The sample taken for sequencing was naive CD8+ T cells from blood, with Jurkat cell RNA spiked in. The subset: FACS-sorted CD8+CD4-CCR7+CD45RA+ naive T cells. This TCR was sampled from a human donor in good health. Some libraries in this study had Jurkat cell RNA spiked in. This chain's CDR3 is CAIRGTGVTDTQYF. The CDR3 bases are TGTGCCATCAGAGGGACAGGGGTGACAGATACGCAGTATTTT.